Below, one T cell receptor (beta chain) is given with its context. Its specificity is unknown. The PCR employed 60 Vbeta primers together with 13 Jbeta primers. Method: immunoSEQ multiplex PCR; TCRdb's copy keeps in-frame clones and lacks some. This sample carries 150,000 to 200,000 clones, just over 75% of them seen once, and the ten largest clones take around 1.5%. The data originate from a study of cytomegalovirus exposure and HLA in healthy donors. Study results and limitations: While the bulk of TCR sequences proved rare, some public TCRs turned up in many donors.

With 0 bases clipped from V and 0 bases from J, the junction kept 4 bases outside the gene matches. The CDR3 spans 16 residues. CDR1 and CDR2 from the germline V gene are SGHRS and YFSETQ. Sequencing was done on a sample of PBMCs. The receptor's source is a middle-aged man in good health and CMV-seronegative. The chain couples TRBV5-1 to TRBJ2-7; 9 positions match TRBD1. The CDR3 coding sequence is TGCGCCAGCAGCTTGGGAGGGACAGGGAACTCCTACGAGCAGTACTTC. This sequence encodes CASSLGGTGNSYEQYF.